A single sample is the source of the 16 T cell receptor beta chains below, sequenced in a study of cytomegalovirus exposure and HLA in healthy donors. Some clones are missing from TCRdb's copy, which holds only in-frame ones; the method was immunoSEQ multiplex PCR. Among 150,000 to 180,000 clones listed, approximately 86% were seen once. The specimen sequenced was PBMCs. The receptors were sampled from a man younger than 35 in good health and CMV-seropositive.

The chain recombines TRBV7-2 with TRBJ1-1, with 7 bases identical to TRBD1. This CDR3 spans 13 amino acids. Looked up from germline, CDR1 is SGHTA and CDR2 is FQGNSA. The V gene end was trimmed by 1 base and the J gene end by 6 bases; junction bases not matched to a gene: 2. The CDR3 sequence is CASSLVGTAEAFF. As DNA, the CDR3 is TGTGCCAGCAGCTTAGTCGGGACAGCTGAAGCTTTCTTT.

The chain carries TRBV5-1 and TRBJ2-3; no clear D gene. The CDR3 sequence is 15 residues long. Trimming shortened V by 1 base and J by 0 bases, and 9 bases separated the two germline ends. Germline V lookup: CDR1 SGHRS, CDR2 YFSETQ. CDR3 sequence: CASSLMSVSTDTQYF. DNA for the CDR3: TGCGCCAGCAGCTTGATGTCTGTGAGCACAGATACGCAGTATTTT.

V gene TRBV29-1 combines with J gene TRBJ2-1; no clear D gene. The V gene's germline CDR1 is SQVTM and CDR2 ANQGSEA. V dropped 2 bases and J dropped 4 bases, with 6 bases sitting between them. The length of the CDR3 is 12 residues. The CDR3 DNA follows: TGCAGCGTTGAACAACAGTACAATGAGCAGTTCTTC. Amino acids: CSVEQQYNEQFF.

The rearrangement joins TRBV15 to TRBJ2-5, with a weak D call TRBD2 (6 bases). Per germline, CDR1 LNHNV and CDR2 YYDKDF (reference sequence). The CDR3 spans 15 residues. V was cut by 0 bases and J by 6 bases, with 14 bases left in between. CDR3 sequence (DNA): TGTGCCACCAGCAGAGACGTCGCAGGGAGGAAGACCCAGTACTTC. Translation: CATSRDVAGRKTQYF.

The chain links TRBV6-1 to TRBJ2-7; TRBD1 agrees at 8 bases. With 6 bases clipped from V and 5 bases from J, the junction kept 6 bases outside the gene matches. This CDR3 has 13 amino acids. Germline V CDR1 and CDR2: MNHNS, SASEGT. CDR3 bases: TGTGCCAGCAGCGAGGACAGGGTCCACGAGCAGTACTTC. It translates to CASSEDRVHEQYF.

This rearrangement joins TRBV2 to TRBJ1-1; D is unresolved. Germline values: CDR1 SNHLY, CDR2 FYNNEI. This CDR3 is built from 11 residues. The V and J ends lost 4 bases and 7 bases respectively, with 7 bases between them. In DNA, the CDR3 is TGTGCCAGCAGTGCCGGGAGTGAAGCTTTCTTT. Amino acid sequence: CASSAGSEAFF. The full variable domain, in which reference TRBV2 and TRBJ1-1 provide the parts outside the CDR3, is EPEVTQTPSHQVTQMGQEVILRCVPISNHLYFYWYRQILGQKVEFLVSFYNNEISEKSEIFDDQFSVERPDGSNFTLKIRSTKLEDSAMYFCASSAGSEAFFGQGTRLTVV.

The V call is TRBV6-1, the J call TRBJ2-1, with TRBD2 matching over 10 bases. Germline CDR1 MNHNS, CDR2 SASEGT. The CDR3 spans 15 residues. V lost 3 bases to trimming and J lost 9 bases; unmatched junction nucleotides: 8. CDR3 nucleotide sequence: TGTGCCAGCAGTGACCCACTAGCGGGAAAGGTTGAGCAGTTCTTC. Its translation: CASSDPLAGKVEQFF.

This clone was counted a few times. The gene calls are TRBV18 and TRBJ1-5; the match to TRBD1 covers 9 bases. Trimming cost V 6 bases and J 4 bases; bases outside gene matches: 7. The CDR3 length is 15 residues. Germline V lookup: CDR1 KGHSH, CDR2 LQKENI. The CDR3 DNA reads as TGTGCCAGCTCCCCAAAGACAGGGGGGAATCAGCCCCAGCATTTT. Its translation is CASSPKTGGNQPQHF.

The V call is TRBV6-1, the J call TRBJ1-5, with D unresolved. This CDR3 has 17 amino acids. Trimming removed 3 bases at V and 1 base at J, with 16 bases between. Germline lookup yields CDR1 MNHNS and CDR2 SASEGT. CDR3 bases: TGTGCCAGCAGTGACAGGAAGAAGGTTCTAAGCAATCAGCCCCAGCATTTT. Residues: CASSDRKKVLSNQPQHF.

This clone appeared once. The chain joins TRBV2 to TRBJ2-1, with a possible D match to TRBD1 (7 bases). Germline assignment: CDR1 SNHLY and CDR2 FYNNEI. The CDR3 is made up of 14 amino acids. The germline V and J ends were trimmed by 6 bases and 12 bases, with 21 bases remaining between them. CDR3 region: CASSDLTGRSAQFF. CDR3 nucleotides: TGTGCCAGCAGCGACCTGACAGGGAGGTCAGCGCAGTTCTTC.

This clone was observed once. V and J are TRBV11-2 and TRBJ2-1; 8 bases are shared with TRBD2. This CDR3 contains 15 residues. Germline V gene sequence: CDR1 SGHAT, CDR2 FQNNGV. The J segment lost 6 bases and the V segment lost 5 bases, leaving 9 bases of the junction unmatched. CDR3 amino acids: CASSTRTSGFNEQFF. The CDR3 DNA reads as TGTGCCAGCAGCACAAGAACTAGCGGCTTCAATGAGCAGTTCTTC.

This chain joins TRBV6-1 and TRBJ2-7, with a tentative D call TRBD2 (5 bases). V was clipped by 0 bases and J by 0 bases, with 9 bases between them. Germline loops: CDR1 MNHNS, CDR2 SASEGT. This CDR3 has 15 residues. The CDR3 loop reads CASSEASGSSYEQYF. CDR3 DNA sequence: TGTGCCAGCAGTGAAGCTTCGGGGAGCTCCTACGAGCAGTACTTC.

The CDR3 here is CASSLALWERGEAGYTF. CDR3 DNA sequence: TGTGCCAGCAGCTTAGCCCTGTGGGAGCGGGGAGAGGCTGGCTACACCTTC. V usage is TRBV11-2 and J usage is TRBJ1-2; no firm D call. The CDR3 sequence is 17 residues long. With 1 base removed from V and 7 bases from J, the gap between germline ends came to 22 bases. Per the germline V gene, CDR1 is SGHAT and CDR2 is FQNNGV.

The chain employs TRBV5-1 and TRBJ2-6; 7 positions match TRBD1. The CDR3 extends over 16 amino acids. CDR1 and CDR2 (germline): SGHRS, YFSETQ. Trimming cost V 4 bases and J 0 bases; bases outside gene matches: 4. CDR3 sequence reads: CASSGGQISGANVLTF. The CDR3 DNA reads TGCGCCAGCAGCGGGGGACAGATCTCTGGGGCCAACGTCCTGACTTTC.

The CDR3 sequence: CASSQVFPSGRLSSTDTQYF. CDR3 nucleotide sequence: TGCGCCAGCAGCCAAGTGTTTCCGAGCGGGAGGCTTTCTAGCACAGATACGCAGTATTTT. This sequence joins TRBV4-3 and TRBJ2-3, with TRBD2 matching 9 bases. The germline V gene encodes CDR1 LGHNA and CDR2 YSLEER. V lost 1 base to trimming and J lost 0 bases; unmatched junction nucleotides: 14. The CDR3 is 20 residues long.

The rearrangement uses TRBV4-3 and TRBJ2-1; TRBD2 aligns across 9 bases. With V trimmed by 0 bases and J by 1 base, 10 bases remained unmatched. Germline lookup yields CDR1 LGHNA and CDR2 YSLEER. CDR3 size: 19 residues. The CDR3 DNA follows: TGCGCCAGCAGCCAAGATACCTCCTTCACTAGCGGGTCCTACAATGAGCAGTTCTTC. Translation gives CASSQDTSFTSGSYNEQFF.